Listed here is a single T cell receptor beta chain. Followed over time, Seattle patients had been enrolled while infection was active. Germline V CDR1 and CDR2: LNHDA, SQIVND (reference sequence). The CDR3 consists of 14 residues. Trimming took off 3 bases at V and 7 bases at J, with 15 bases between the two ends. The authors' processing: Counts of nucleated cells, estimated from reference gene primer amplification, were obtained. Sequencing used immunoSEQ multiplex PCR; TCRdb keeps in-frame clones, though not all of them. D and trimming come from the DNA, and the V and J calls and clone size come from that table. The sample contains about 150,000 clones, around 85% of which appear only once. This sample stems from a study of blood T cell repertoires in COVID-19. Overall study context: Samples representing acute and convalescent COVID-19 were sourced from the United States, Italy and Spain. PBMCs, B-cell-depleted T cells, or T cells were the source of the cDNA or gDNA that made up the material.

This clonotype originated in a man at least 80 years old with COVID-19, enrolled during active disease. The V call is TRBV19, the J call TRBJ1-1; tentatively, D is TRBD1 (5 bases). Sequenced input: peripheral blood. The CDR3 nucleotides are TGTGCCAGTAGTATTCTAGGGGTGGGGAATGAAGCTTTCTTT. The encoded protein is CASSILGVGNEAFF.